The 30 T cell receptor beta chains below all came from one sample that was sequenced in a study of CD8 T cells in Susac syndrome. It was with random hexamers that 0.5 to 1 ug RNA was reverse transcribed. TCRdb reanalysed the immunoSEQ multiplex PCR reads using MiXCR and keeps one entry per CDR3 protein. Of some 150,000 distinct CDR3 sequences in the sample, around 96% are singletons; the top ten hold more than 0.2%. Sequencing was done on a sample of CD8+ T cells from PBMCs. All receptors come from a human donor with multiple sclerosis.

The chain is built from TRBV7-6 and TRBJ2-3; TRBD2 agrees at 10 bases. Per germline, CDR1 SGHVS and CDR2 FNYEAQ. V was clipped by 5 bases and J by 4 bases; unmatched bases: 9. This CDR3 region has 16 residues. The CDR3 region has the DNA TGTGCCAGCAGCCCCCGAGCGGGAGGGGGTCCAGATACGCAGTATTTT. Residues: CASSPRAGGGPDTQYF.

This chain joins TRBV12-3 or TRBV12-4 and TRBJ2-7; TRBD1 aligns across 7 bases. Germline trimming cut 8 bases from V and 3 bases from J; bases unmatched to any gene: 10. The CDR3 is 14 residues long. The CDR3 is CASRYRQGDYEQYF. The CDR3 DNA reads as TGTGCCAGCCGATATCGACAGGGAGACTACGAGCAGTACTTC.

This rearrangement joins TRBV29-1 to TRBJ2-7, with TRBD2 matching over 7 bases. CDR1 is SQVTM, CDR2 ANQGSEA, per germline. The CDR3 contains 12 residues. V dropped 7 bases and J dropped 6; count of bases not matched to a gene: 9. CDR3 in amino acids: CSADTGGIEQYF. For the CDR3, the DNA is TGCAGCGCGGACACGGGAGGAATCGAGCAGTACTTC.

CDR3 sequence: CASSPWTRVEAFF. For the CDR3, the DNA is TGTGCCAGCAGCCCCTGGACTCGGGTTGAAGCTTTCTTT. The chain is built from TRBV28 and TRBJ1-1; no clear D. CDR1 is MDHEN and CDR2 is SYDVKM in the germline V gene. V was pared by 6 bases and J by 7 bases, with 15 bases between. The CDR3 spans 13 residues.

The rearrangement uses TRBV29-1 and TRBJ1-2, with 7 bases identical to TRBD1. The V gene end was trimmed by 0 bases and the J gene end by 6 bases; junction bases not matched to a gene: 7. Germline-derived CDR1 and CDR2 are SQVTM and ANQGSEA. The CDR3 spans 14 residues. In nucleotides, the CDR3 is TGCAGCGTTGAAGACACTGACAGGGACCATGGCTACACCTTC. Translating it yields CSVEDTDRDHGYTF.

V is TRBV27 and J is TRBJ1-2, with D tentatively TRBD1 (5 bases). This CDR3 is built from 14 residues. With 0 bases removed from V and 6 bases from J, the gap between germline ends came to 11 bases. CDR1 MNHEY and CDR2 SMNVEV come from the germline V gene (reference sequence). In DNA, the CDR3 is TGTGCCAGCAGTTTATCAGCAGGGCTCAATGGCTACACCTTC. Translating gives CASSLSAGLNGYTF.

This clonotype was detected once. The chain employs TRBV5-1 and TRBJ2-7, with 8 bases that match TRBD1. The CDR3 contains 16 residues. The germline CDR1 and CDR2 sequences are SGHRS and YFSETQ. V lost 9 bases to trimming and J lost 1 base; unmatched junction nucleotides: 15. This CDR3 reads CATRIRTGKISYEQYF. In DNA, the CDR3 is TGCGCCACCCGAATAAGGACAGGGAAAATTTCCTACGAGCAGTACTTC.

This chain links TRBV4-3 with TRBJ1-6, with a tentative D call TRBD1 (5 bases). This CDR3 has 15 residues. Trimming removed 1 base from V and 5 bases from J, with 9 bases in between. CDR1 LGHNA and CDR2 YSLEER come from the germline V gene. The CDR3 DNA reads TGCGCCAGCAGCCAAGGACAGAGGGATAATTCACCCCTCCACTTT. Residues: CASSQGQRDNSPLHF.

The chain recombines TRBV10-3 with TRBJ2-5, with D perhaps matching TRBD1 (6 bases). V lost 4 bases and J 6 bases, leaving 21 bases between the germline ends. The CDR3 loop spans 16 amino acids. CDR1 is ENHRY, CDR2 SYGVKD, per germline. CDR3: CAISGVEDSIIKTQYF. CDR3 coding DNA: TGTGCCATCAGTGGGGTCGAGGACAGCATTATAAAGACCCAGTACTTC.

The J gene is TRBJ1-1, the V gene TRBV14, with D possibly TRBD1 on 5 matching bases. CDR1 and CDR2 from the germline V gene are SGHDN and FVKESK. Deletions cut 1 base from V and 6 bases from J, with 6 bases between. There are 12 residues in the CDR3. CDR3 in amino acids: CASSQGTPEAFF. As DNA, the CDR3 is TGTGCCAGCAGCCAAGGGACACCTGAAGCTTTCTTT.

V is TRBV12-3 or TRBV12-4 and J is TRBJ2-1, with 8 positions matching TRBD1. CDR3 size: 15 residues. V shed 2 bases and J 2 bases; nucleotides not matched to a gene: 2. CDR3 sequence: CASSLRGQAYNEQFF. The CDR3 nucleotides are TGTGCCAGCAGTTTAAGGGGACAGGCCTACAATGAGCAGTTCTTC.

The chain is built from TRBV20-1 and TRBJ2-6; D is possibly TRBD1 (5 bases). Germline V lookup: CDR1 DFQATT, CDR2 SNEGSKA (reference sequence). This CDR3 is 15 amino acids long. V was clipped by 2 bases and J by 2 bases, with 10 bases between them. The chain's CDR3 is CSARPGKAGANVLTF. The CDR3 DNA sequence: TGCAGTGCTAGACCAGGGAAGGCTGGGGCCAACGTCCTGACTTTC.

The chain couples TRBV7-2 to TRBJ2-1; the D gene is possibly TRBD1 (7 bases). V was shortened by 8 bases and J by 4 bases, with 18 bases between the two germline ends. This CDR3 is built from 15 residues. The V gene's germline CDR1 is SGHTA and CDR2 FQGNSA. The CDR3, as DNA: TGTGCCAGCCCTGGCGGAGGGGGCCTATACAATGAGCAGTTCTTC. Its protein is CASPGGGGLYNEQFF.

The chain recombines TRBV7-9 with TRBJ1-1; no reliable D call. The CDR3 has 13 amino acids. V lost 1 base and J 7 bases, leaving 10 bases between the germline ends. The V gene's germline CDR1 is SEHNR and CDR2 FQNEAQ (reference sequence). CDR3 sequence reads: CASSLGGRIEAFF. DNA for the CDR3: TGTGCCAGCAGCTTAGGAGGACGGATTGAAGCTTTCTTT.

The chain combines TRBV5-4 with TRBJ1-2; D remains ambiguous. V was shortened by 6 bases and J by 1 base, with 16 bases between the two germline ends. The germline V gene has CDR1 SGHNT and CDR2 YYREEE (reference sequence). CDR3 length equals 15 residues. The CDR3 nucleotides read TGTGCCAGCACACTACGCCGGGAGGGTAACTATGGCTACACCTTC. It codes for CASTLRREGNYGYTF.

The J gene is TRBJ2-1, the V gene TRBV9; D may be TRBD1 (6 bases). Germline V gives CDR1 SGDLS, CDR2 YYNGEE. V lost 0 bases and J lost 10, with 20 bases in between. The length of the CDR3 is 16 residues. The CDR3 DNA reads as TGTGCCAGCAGCGTAGCGGGGCAGGGGCCCCCAAAGGAGCAGTTCTTC. Its protein is CASSVAGQGPPKEQFF.

This chain joins TRBV4-3 and TRBJ1-1; no reliable D call. V gave up 0 bases and J gave up 6 bases, with 8 bases separating them. CDR3 length: 13 residues. Germline lookup yields CDR1 LGHNA and CDR2 YSLEER. CDR3 nucleotide sequence: TGCGCCAGCAGCCAAGATTATGGCGCTGAAGCTTTCTTT. This encodes CASSQDYGAEAFF.

V gene TRBV7-9 combines with J gene TRBJ2-2; D perhaps matches TRBD1 (6 bases). Trimming pared 4 bases from V and 6 bases from J, leaving 9 bases between. CDR3 size: 13 residues. The germline CDR1 and CDR2 sequences are SEHNR and FQNEAQ (reference sequence). The CDR3: CASSSDRPGELFF. DNA of the CDR3: TGTGCCAGCAGCTCCGACAGGCCCGGGGAGCTGTTTTTT. Filled out from reference TRBV7-9 and TRBJ2-2, the complete variable domain reads DTGVSQNPRHKITKRGQNVTFRCDPISEHNRLYWYRQTLGQGPEFLTYFQNEAQLEKSRLLSDRFSAERPKGSFSTLEIQRTEQGDSAMYLCASSSDRPGELFFGEGSRLTVL.

The chain uses TRBV3-1 and TRBJ1-1; D remains ambiguous. Germline V gene sequence: CDR1 LGHDT, CDR2 YNNKEL (reference sequence). V was shortened by 4 bases and J by 1 base, with 7 bases between the two germline ends. The length of the CDR3 is 13 residues. CDR3 amino acids: CASSLPANTEAFF. CDR3 bases: TGTGCCAGCAGCCTCCCAGCGAACACTGAAGCTTTCTTT.

CDR3 DNA sequence: TGTGCCAGCAGTTTCCTAGCGGGGCCTAAGAGGGAGACCCAGTACTTC. This gives the protein CASSFLAGPKRETQYF. The rearrangement uses TRBV28 and TRBJ2-5; 9 bases are a match to TRBD2. CDR3 length: 16 residues. Trimming removed 3 bases from V and 5 bases from J; junction bases left unmatched: 10. The V gene's germline CDR1 is MDHEN and CDR2 SYDVKM.

This clonotype is a singleton in its sample. The rearrangement uses TRBV5-1 and TRBJ1-1; D is undetermined. Trimming took off 7 bases at V and 4 bases at J, with 8 bases between the two ends. This CDR3 is built from 11 residues. The germline V gene encodes CDR1 SGHRS and CDR2 YFSETQ. In nucleotides, the CDR3 is TGCGCCAGCGGCCCGGGCACTGAAGCTTTCTTT. This codes for CASGPGTEAFF.

The gene calls are TRBV11-2 and TRBJ1-1, with TRBD1 matching 7 bases. The CDR3 spans 15 residues. V dropped 0 bases and J dropped 1; count of bases not matched to a gene: 2. In germline, CDR1 is SGHAT, CDR2 FQNNGV. In DNA form, the CDR3 reads TGTGCCAGCAGCTTAGAATGGACAGGGAACACTGAAGCTTTCTTT. Protein: CASSLEWTGNTEAFF.

The chain recombines TRBV13 with TRBJ2-4, with 8 bases lining up with TRBD2. The V gene end was trimmed by 6 bases and the J gene end by 12 bases; junction bases not matched to a gene: 16. CDR1 is PRHDT, CDR2 FYEKMQ, per germline (reference sequence). The CDR3 runs to 15 residues. The CDR3 protein is CASSAGGAGLPNQYF. DNA for the CDR3: TGTGCCAGCAGTGCGGGGGGCGCGGGCCTTCCAAATCAGTACTTC.

V and J are TRBV9 and TRBJ1-6; 8 bases align to TRBD1. Trimming at V came to 4 bases and at J to 7 bases, leaving 4 bases not matched to a gene. Germline loops: CDR1 SGDLS, CDR2 YYNGEE. This CDR3 is built from 14 residues. CDR3 DNA sequence: TGTGCCAGCAGCTTGGGACAGGCGAATTCACCCCTCCACTTT. This translates into CASSLGQANSPLHF.

The V gene is TRBV7-9, the J gene TRBJ2-5, with no clear D. The germline gives CDR1 SEHNR, CDR2 FQNEAQ (reference sequence). Trimming took off 6 bases at V and 4 bases at J, with 6 bases between the two ends. This CDR3 contains 11 residues. The CDR3 sequence is CASRSIETQYF. The CDR3 nucleotides are TGTGCCAGCAGAAGCATAGAGACCCAGTACTTC.

This chain joins TRBV20-1 and TRBJ2-7; 9 bases map to TRBD2. The CDR3 runs to 16 residues. Unmatched junction bases numbered 8, after V lost 2 bases and J lost 0 bases. Per germline, CDR1 DFQATT and CDR2 SNEGSKA (reference sequence). The CDR3: CSARRSGGPSSYEQYF. The CDR3 region has the DNA TGCAGTGCTAGACGTAGCGGGGGCCCCAGCTCCTACGAGCAGTACTTC.

The genes are TRBV27 and TRBJ1-2, with unresolved D. Per germline, CDR1 MNHEY and CDR2 SMNVEV (reference sequence). Trimming removed 6 bases from V and 6 bases from J, with 11 bases in between. The CDR3 runs 12 residues. The CDR3 DNA reads TGTGCCAGCAGACGGGGTGGGGATGGCTACACCTTC. Its protein is CASRRGGDGYTF.

The CDR3 reads CASSLSGVSDYEQYF. CDR3 nucleotides: TGTGCCAGCAGCTTATCGGGAGTGAGCGACTACGAGCAGTACTTC. The rearrangement uses TRBV7-9 and TRBJ2-7, with a tentative D call TRBD2 (6 bases). Trimming cost V 2 bases and J 3 bases, with 14 bases left between them. The germline V gene encodes CDR1 SEHNR and CDR2 FQNEAQ (reference sequence). The CDR3 consists of 15 residues.

The V gene is TRBV7-9, the J gene TRBJ2-1, with 9 bases that match TRBD1. Per germline, CDR1 SEHNR and CDR2 FQNEAQ (reference sequence). The CDR3 is 14 residues long. V was pared by 5 bases and J by 9 bases, with 8 bases of the junction left unmatched. CDR3 coding DNA: TGTGCCAGCAGCGGTACCGGGACAGGGCGTGAGCAGTTCTTC. This codes for CASSGTGTGREQFF.

The V call is TRBV27, the J call TRBJ1-2; D remains ambiguous. The CDR3 loop spans 12 amino acids. The ends were cut back, 4 bases at V and 7 bases at J, with 10 bases in the middle. The germline V gene has CDR1 MNHEY and CDR2 SMNVEV (reference sequence). The CDR3 here is CASSYDRVGYTF. Written as DNA, the CDR3 is TGTGCCAGCAGTTACGACCGCGTTGGCTACACCTTC.